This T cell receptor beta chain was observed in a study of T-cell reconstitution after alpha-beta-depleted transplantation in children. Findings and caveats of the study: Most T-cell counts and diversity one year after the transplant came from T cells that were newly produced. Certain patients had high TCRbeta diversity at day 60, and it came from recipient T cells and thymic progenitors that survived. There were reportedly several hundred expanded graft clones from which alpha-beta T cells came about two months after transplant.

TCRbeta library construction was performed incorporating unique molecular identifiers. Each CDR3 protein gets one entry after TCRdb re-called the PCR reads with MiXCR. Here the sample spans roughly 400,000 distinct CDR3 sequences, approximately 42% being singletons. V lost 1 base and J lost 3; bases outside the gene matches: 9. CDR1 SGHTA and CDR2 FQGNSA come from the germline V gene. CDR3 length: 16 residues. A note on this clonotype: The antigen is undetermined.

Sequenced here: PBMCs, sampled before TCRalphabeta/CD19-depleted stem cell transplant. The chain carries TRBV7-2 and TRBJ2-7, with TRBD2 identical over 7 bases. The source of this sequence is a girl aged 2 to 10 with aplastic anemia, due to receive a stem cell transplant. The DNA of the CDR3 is TGTGCCAGCAGCTTAGTGGCTAGCGGAGATAACTACGAGCAGTACTTC. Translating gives CASSLVASGDNYEQYF.